Each of the 26 T cell receptor beta chains below was sequenced from the same sample in a study of circulating and synovial CD4+ cells in juvenile arthritis. The repertoire was sequenced with immunoSEQ multiplex PCR; TCRdb's copy has only in-frame clones and lacks some. The data contain about 30,000 clones, about 93% of them singletons. Input material: CD4+ T cells from blood. The receptors here all came from a human donor with juvenile idiopathic arthritis.

The count of this clone is one. V and J are TRBV5-1 and TRBJ2-5; 10 bases agree with TRBD2. The length of the CDR3 is 21 residues. With 4 bases clipped from V and 4 bases from J, the junction kept 25 bases outside the gene matches. The germline V gene encodes CDR1 SGHRS and CDR2 YFSETQ. This CDR3 is CASSPGNWGNRAGGRGETQYF. CDR3 bases: TGCGCCAGCAGCCCGGGGAATTGGGGGAATCGAGCGGGAGGGCGAGGAGAGACCCAGTACTTC.

This chain's CDR3 is CASSLATGYNEKLFF. The CDR3 nucleotides read TGTGCCAGCAGCTTAGCAACAGGGTATAATGAAAAACTGTTTTTT. The chain carries TRBV7-9 and TRBJ1-4, with TRBD1 as a possible D gene (6 bases). CDR3 size: 15 residues. Germline-derived CDR1 and CDR2 are SEHNR and FQNEAQ (reference sequence). Trimming left V 0 bases short and J 4 bases short, with 9 bases between.

The chain is built from TRBV5-4 and TRBJ2-1, with 13 bases aligning to TRBD2. There are 14 residues in the CDR3. Trimming cost V 4 bases and J 6 bases; bases outside gene matches: 1. Germline V gives CDR1 SGHNT, CDR2 YYREEE (reference sequence). The CDR3 DNA follows: TGTGCCAGCAGCAGACTAGCGGGAGGCAATGAGCAGTTCTTC. Its translation: CASSRLAGGNEQFF. Using reference TRBV5-4 and TRBJ2-1 for the parts outside the CDR3, the full variable domain is ETGVTQSPTHLIKTRGQQVTLRCSSQSGHNTVSWYQQALGQGPQFIFQYYREEENGRGNFPPRFSGLQFPNYSSELNVNALELDDSALYLCASSRLAGGNEQFFGPGTRLTVL.

This chain uses TRBV11-2 with TRBJ2-1; 8 bases match TRBD2. With 5 bases clipped from V and 10 bases from J, the junction kept 7 bases outside the gene matches. The germline V gene encodes CDR1 SGHAT and CDR2 FQNNGV. This CDR3 has 13 residues. In DNA, the CDR3 is TGTGCCAGCAGCCCTCGGGGGGGCGTCGAGCAGTTCTTC. Its protein product is CASSPRGGVEQFF.

The gene calls are TRBV19 and TRBJ2-7; 8 bases agree with TRBD2. Germline values: CDR1 LNHDA, CDR2 SQIVND (reference sequence). Trimming removed 4 bases from V and 5 bases from J; junction bases left unmatched: 13. The CDR3 loop spans 16 amino acids. CDR3 coding DNA: TGTGCCAGTAGTAGCGGGAGGAGAACCGGCCCCCACGAGCAGTACTTC. Amino acids: CASSSGRRTGPHEQYF.

This clone occurred once. The chain recombines TRBV6-1 with TRBJ1-5, with 8 bases matching TRBD1. CDR1 is MNHNS, CDR2 SASEGT, per germline. This CDR3 comprises 14 residues. Trimming took 4 bases from V and 6 from J; bases not matched to a gene: 5. CDR3 in amino acids: CASSVDRAFQPQHF. CDR3 coding DNA: TGTGCCAGCAGTGTGGACAGGGCGTTTCAGCCCCAGCATTTT.

The gene calls are TRBV18 and TRBJ1-2; 8 bases align to TRBD1. The CDR3 contains 13 residues. In germline, CDR1 is KGHSH, CDR2 LQKENI. V lost 4 bases and J lost 8; bases outside the gene matches: 6. The CDR3 sequence is CASSLPQGAGYTF. The CDR3 DNA sequence: TGTGCCAGCTCACTACCTCAGGGGGCGGGCTACACCTTC.

The chain uses TRBV5-1 and TRBJ2-7; TRBD2 aligns across 7 bases. J gave up 4 bases and V 6 bases, and 13 bases lay outside the gene matches. The CDR3 consists of 15 residues. The germline V gene encodes CDR1 SGHRS and CDR2 YFSETQ. CDR3 DNA sequence: TGCGCCAGCACCCCGGGACGGCGGGAGAGGTACGAGCAGTACTTC. Protein sequence: CASTPGRRERYEQYF.

This chain connects TRBV6-5 to TRBJ1-4; perhaps TRBD1 as D (6 bases). CDR3 length: 13 residues. The ends were cut back, 5 bases at V and 7 bases at J, with 11 bases in the middle. From germline, CDR1 is MNHEY and CDR2 SVGAGI. The CDR3 DNA sequence: TGTGCCAGCAGTAAACAGGGTGGTGAAAAACTGTTTTTT. This gives the protein CASSKQGGEKLFF.

The V and J genes are TRBV2 and TRBJ1-4, with 7 bases lining up with TRBD1. This CDR3 is built from 16 residues. Trimming cost V 7 bases and J 0 bases; bases outside gene matches: 8. Per germline, CDR1 SNHLY and CDR2 FYNNEI. CDR3 loop: CASIEDRRSTNEKLFF. In DNA form, the CDR3 reads TGTGCCAGCATAGAGGACAGGCGATCAACTAATGAAAAACTGTTTTTT.

This clone has just a few counts. The chain couples TRBV19 to TRBJ1-3; D may be TRBD1 (6 bases). The CDR3 loop spans 14 amino acids. CDR1 LNHDA and CDR2 SQIVND come from the germline V gene (reference sequence). V was pared by 5 bases and J by 2 bases, with 10 bases between. CDR3 nucleotide sequence: TGTGCCAGTAGTCCCCGGACAGCTGGAAACACCATATATTTT. It yields the protein CASSPRTAGNTIYF.

The V call is TRBV5-1, the J call TRBJ2-2, with TRBD2 matching 8 bases. Germline loops: CDR1 SGHRS, CDR2 YFSETQ. The CDR3 totals 17 residues. V lost 4 bases to trimming and J lost 4 bases; unmatched junction nucleotides: 12. CDR3: CASSLAGLGGGTGELFF. The CDR3 DNA reads TGCGCCAGCAGCCTAGCGGGCTTGGGTGGTGGCACCGGGGAGCTGTTTTTT.

The genes are TRBV2 and TRBJ2-5; D perhaps matches TRBD2 (6 bases). With the DNA end fitting TRBJ2-7 better, the J assignment may be wrong. The CDR3 sequence is 15 residues long. Germline assignment: CDR1 SNHLY and CDR2 FYNNEI. The CDR3 loop reads CASSAISVGSDEQYF. The CDR3 DNA sequence: TGTGCCAGCAGCGCCATTAGCGTCGGGAGCGACGAGCAGTACTTC.

J is TRBJ2-7 and V is TRBV27, with a weak D call TRBD1 (6 bases). Looked up from germline, CDR1 is MNHEY and CDR2 is SMNVEV (reference sequence). The CDR3 runs 13 residues. V was clipped by 0 bases and J by 10 bases, with 13 bases between them. CDR3 coding DNA: TGTGCCAGCAGTTTATCCCAACAGGGCTTCCAGTACTTC. Translating it yields CASSLSQQGFQYF.

The chain couples TRBV6-5 to TRBJ1-4; D is ambiguous. The CDR3 contains 14 residues. Trimming removed 5 bases from V and 6 bases from J, with 13 bases in between. Germline V gene sequence: CDR1 MNHEY, CDR2 SVGAGI. The CDR3 region is CASSRVRSDEKLFF. Here the CDR3 DNA reads TGTGCCAGCAGTCGCGTCCGCTCGGATGAAAAACTGTTTTTT.

The gene calls are TRBV9 and TRBJ2-1; 9 bases fit TRBD2. Germline loops: CDR1 SGDLS, CDR2 YYNGEE. This CDR3 spans 15 amino acids. The J segment lost 10 bases and the V segment lost 0 bases, leaving 8 bases of the junction unmatched. CDR3 sequence: CASSVGSGGPPEQFF. DNA for the CDR3: TGTGCCAGCAGCGTAGGTAGCGGGGGCCCCCCGGAGCAGTTCTTC.

This sequence joins TRBV6-6 and TRBJ1-2; D might be TRBD1 (5 bases). This CDR3 spans 14 amino acids. Germline assignment: CDR1 MNHNY and CDR2 SVGAGI (reference sequence). With 9 bases removed from V and 8 bases from J, the gap between germline ends came to 22 bases. The CDR3 nucleotides read TGTGCCAGTCAGGGACCGGGAGCCGGGATAGGCTACACCTTC. Its translation: CASQGPGAGIGYTF.

The chain joins TRBV11-2 to TRBJ2-1, with a possible D match to TRBD2 (6 bases). CDR1 is SGHAT, CDR2 FQNNGV, per germline. V lost 0 bases and J lost 0, with 18 bases in between. This CDR3 is 19 amino acids long. CDR3 nucleotides: TGTGCCAGCAGCTTAGACGGGGTAGTAGCGGATAGCTCCTACAATGAGCAGTTCTTC. Residues: CASSLDGVVADSSYNEQFF. Full variable domain (missing parts from reference TRBV11-2 and TRBJ2-1): EAGVAQSPRYKIIEKRQSVAFWCNPISGHATLYWYQQILGQGPKLLIQFQNNGVVDDSQLPKDRFSAERLKGVDSTLKIQPAKLEDSAVYLCASSLDGVVADSSYNEQFFGPGTRLTVL.

This rearrangement joins TRBV5-5 to TRBJ2-7; 8 bases are a match to TRBD2. The CDR3 length is 16 residues. The V and J ends lost 4 bases and 0 bases, in that order; junction bases with no gene match: 9. CDR1 SGHKS and CDR2 YYEKEE come from the germline V gene (reference sequence). The DNA for the CDR3 is TGTGCCAGCAGCCCCGGGGGGGCAGCGATCTCCTACGAGCAGTACTTC. Protein product: CASSPGGAAISYEQYF.

This clone was observed once. The V call is TRBV6-4, the J call TRBJ1-1, with D possibly TRBD1 on 5 matching bases. Germline values: CDR1 MRHNA, CDR2 SNTAGT. The CDR3 has 13 residues. Trimming took 3 bases from V and 4 from J, leaving 9 bases between them. The CDR3 protein is CASSEGAATEAFF. The CDR3, as DNA: TGTGCCAGCAGTGAAGGGGCCGCCACTGAAGCTTTCTTT.

The J gene is TRBJ2-2, the V gene TRBV6-4; 7 bases agree with TRBD1. Germline values: CDR1 MRHNA, CDR2 SNTAGT. This CDR3 has 14 residues. V was pared by 6 bases and J by 8 bases, with 9 bases of the junction left unmatched. This CDR3 is CASSRDSGGGELFF. For the CDR3, the DNA is TGTGCCAGCAGCCGGGACAGCGGCGGGGGGGAGCTGTTTTTT.

The chain links TRBV9 to TRBJ2-3; 12 nucleotides align to TRBD2. CDR1 and CDR2 (germline): SGDLS, YYNGEE. The J segment lost 2 bases and the V segment lost 6 bases, leaving 10 bases of the junction unmatched. The CDR3 length is 17 residues. The CDR3, as DNA: TGTGCCAGCACGGCTAGCGGGAGGGTAGTCTACACAGATACGCAGTATTTT. Its protein product is CASTASGRVVYTDTQYF.

The rearrangement links TRBV5-1 to TRBJ1-1; 7 bases agree with TRBD1. Per the germline V gene, CDR1 is SGHRS and CDR2 is YFSETQ. The CDR3 loop spans 14 amino acids. V lost 0 bases to trimming and J lost 1 base; unmatched junction nucleotides: 0. The CDR3 loop reads CASSLGDRNTEAFF. In DNA form, the CDR3 reads TGCGCCAGCAGCTTGGGGGACAGGAACACTGAAGCTTTCTTT.

The V call is TRBV18, the J call TRBJ2-1; D not resolved. Per the germline V gene, CDR1 is KGHSH and CDR2 is LQKENI. V was trimmed by 1 base and J by 0 bases, leaving 7 bases between them. The length of the CDR3 is 15 residues. CDR3 protein: CASSPQESSYNEQFF. DNA of the CDR3: TGTGCCAGCTCACCACAGGAGAGCTCCTACAATGAGCAGTTCTTC. Supplemented by reference TRBV18 and TRBJ2-1, the full variable domain reads NAGVMQNPRHLVRRRGQEARLRCSPMKGHSHVYWYRQLPEEGLKFMVYLQKENIIDESGMPKERFSAEFPKEGPSILRIQQVVRGDSAAYFCASSPQESSYNEQFFGPGTRLTVL.

This clone was found once. The chain combines TRBV5-6 with TRBJ2-1, with 14 bases matching TRBD2. Germline-derived CDR1 and CDR2 are SGHDT and YYEEEE. J lost 8 bases, V lost 3 bases, and 10 bases had no gene match. The CDR3 runs 17 residues. As DNA, the CDR3 is TGTGCCAGCAGCTCGAGGTCGGGGACTAGCGGGAGAGATGAGCAGTTCTTC. Translating it yields CASSSRSGTSGRDEQFF.

The gene calls are TRBV12-5 and TRBJ2-7; maybe TRBD2 (5 bases). Germline V lookup: CDR1 LGHNT, CDR2 FRNRAP. Trimming took 4 bases from V and 5 from J, leaving 15 bases between them. This CDR3 is 14 amino acids long. In DNA, the CDR3 is TGTGCTAGTGGTTCGAAGGCGGGCTGGCACGAGCAGTACTTC. Protein product: CASGSKAGWHEQYF.